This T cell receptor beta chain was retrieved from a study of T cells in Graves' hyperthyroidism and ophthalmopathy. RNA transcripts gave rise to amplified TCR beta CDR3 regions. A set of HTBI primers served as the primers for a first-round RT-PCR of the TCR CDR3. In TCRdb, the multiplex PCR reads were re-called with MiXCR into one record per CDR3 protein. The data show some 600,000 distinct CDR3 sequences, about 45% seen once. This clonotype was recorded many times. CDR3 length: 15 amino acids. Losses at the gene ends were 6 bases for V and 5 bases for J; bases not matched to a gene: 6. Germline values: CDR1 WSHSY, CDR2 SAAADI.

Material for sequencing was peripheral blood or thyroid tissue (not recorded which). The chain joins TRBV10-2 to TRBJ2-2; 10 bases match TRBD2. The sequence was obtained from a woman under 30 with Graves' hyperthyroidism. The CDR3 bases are TGCGCCAGCAGAGTAGCGGGAGGAGGGACCGGGGAGCTGTTTTTT. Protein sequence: CASRVAGGGTGELFF.